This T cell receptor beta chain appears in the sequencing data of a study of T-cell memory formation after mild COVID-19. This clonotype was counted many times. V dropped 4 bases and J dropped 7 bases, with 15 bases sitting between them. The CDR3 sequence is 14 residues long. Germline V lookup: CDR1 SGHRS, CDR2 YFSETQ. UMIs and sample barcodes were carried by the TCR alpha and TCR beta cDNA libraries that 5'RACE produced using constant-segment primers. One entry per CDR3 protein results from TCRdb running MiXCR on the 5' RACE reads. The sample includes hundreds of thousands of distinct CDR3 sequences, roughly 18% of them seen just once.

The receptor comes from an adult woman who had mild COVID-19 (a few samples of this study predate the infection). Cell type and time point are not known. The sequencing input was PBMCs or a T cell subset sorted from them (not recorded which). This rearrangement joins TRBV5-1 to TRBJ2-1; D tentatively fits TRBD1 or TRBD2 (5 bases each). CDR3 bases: TGCGCCAGCAGCGGGGGTAATGGTGTTAATGAGCAGTTCTTC. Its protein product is CASSGGNGVNEQFF.